This TCR beta chain was retrieved from a study of blood T cell repertoires in COVID-19. Across the study: From the United States, Italy and Spain came samples of acute and convalescent COVID-19. Sources were T cells, B-cell-depleted T cells, or PBMCs; the material itself was cDNA or gDNA.

V lost 6 bases, J lost 2 bases, and 9 bases lay in between. Germline V gene sequence: CDR1 MGHDK, CDR2 SYGVNS. The CDR3 covers 13 residues. The table came from immunoSEQ multiplex PCR; TCRdb's copy has only in-frame clones and leaves some out. The sample includes about 160,000 clones, around four fifths of them seen just once. This chain links TRBV25-1 with TRBJ2-3, with a weak D call TRBD2 (6 bases). The receptor was isolated from an elderly woman with acute or convalescent COVID-19. Sequenced material: peripheral blood. CDR3 protein: CASSPGATDTQYF. The CDR3 DNA is TGTGCCAGCAGCCCGGGAGCCACAGATACGCAGTATTTT.